The 27 T cell receptor beta chains presented below share a single source sample, sequenced in a study of CD8+ T cells in alopecia areata. Sequencing templates came from extracted RNA that was reverse transcribed into cDNA. Some clones are missing from TCRdb's copy, which holds only in-frame ones; the method was immunoSEQ multiplex PCR. The sample consists of roughly 170,000 clones, roughly 53% of them appearing once. As for treatment: oral pan-JAK inhibitor, 5-10 mg twice daily. The specimen was CD8+ T cells sorted from blood, collected at week 24, from a patient treated with tofacitinib. These TCRs come from a human donor with alopecia areata.

The chain employs TRBV13 and TRBJ2-2; 11 bases fit TRBD1. The trim removed 5 bases at V and 7 bases at J, leaving 6 bases unmatched. The CDR3 is 15 residues long. Germline CDR1 and CDR2: PRHDT and FYEKMQ (reference sequence). In DNA form, the CDR3 reads TGTGCCAGCAGCCCCGGACAGGGGGCATACGGGGAGCTGTTTTTT. It translates to CASSPGQGAYGELFF.

The chain is built from TRBV29-1 and TRBJ1-2; the D gene is possibly TRBD1 (5 bases). Germline-derived CDR1 and CDR2 are SQVTM and ANQGSEA. The CDR3 covers 12 residues. The ends were cut back, 7 bases at V and 7 bases at J, with 16 bases in the middle. CDR3 coding DNA: TGCAGCGCCCCGGGCAGGGAGGCTGGCTACACCTTC. Translation: CSAPGREAGYTF.

The chain links TRBV4-1 to TRBJ2-2; perhaps TRBD1 as D (7 bases). V lost 8 bases, J lost 4 bases, and 20 bases lay in between. This CDR3 region has 16 residues. Germline V gene lookup returns CDR1 MGHRA and CDR2 YSYEKL. The CDR3 DNA sequence: TGCGCCAGCTCCCAGGGGGGCGGAACGGGCACCGGGGAGCTGTTTTTT. It is translated as CASSQGGGTGTGELFF.

This clone was observed a handful of times. DNA for the CDR3: TGCGCCAGCAGCACCCATGGTCGCCAAGAGACCCAGTACTTC. It codes for CASSTHGRQETQYF. V gene TRBV5-1 combines with J gene TRBJ2-5; D gene ambiguous. The CDR3 sequence is 14 residues long. Germline V gives CDR1 SGHRS, CDR2 YFSETQ. With 4 bases removed from V and 1 base from J, the gap between germline ends came to 11 bases.

The count of this clone is one. The chain couples TRBV7-9 to TRBJ2-3; 8 bases line up with TRBD1. The CDR3 runs to 15 residues. Trimming at V came to 5 bases and at J to 2 bases, leaving 6 bases not matched to a gene. Germline CDR1 is SEHNR and CDR2 is FQNEAQ (reference sequence). DNA of the CDR3: TGTGCCAGCAGCGGGTGGACAGGGAACACAGATACGCAGTATTTT. Translation gives CASSGWTGNTDTQYF.

In regard to this clone: The same CDR3 also results from other DNA sequences found in this sample. This rearrangement joins TRBV7-2 to TRBJ1-2, with 7 bases lining up with TRBD1. V shed 1 base, J shed 4 bases, and the junction held 3 bases outside the gene matches. The CDR3 runs 14 residues. Germline CDR1 SGHTA, CDR2 FQGNSA. In nucleotides, the CDR3 is TGTGCCAGCAGCTTAGGGGACAGACCCTATGGCTACACCTTC. It translates to CASSLGDRPYGYTF.

J is TRBJ2-7 and V is TRBV27; 10 positions agree with TRBD1. V was pared by 6 bases and J by 3 bases, with 11 bases of the junction left unmatched. The CDR3 extends over 16 amino acids. The V gene's germline CDR1 is MNHEY and CDR2 SMNVEV (reference sequence). CDR3 in amino acids: CASRSSTGTGVYEQYF. CDR3 sequence (DNA): TGTGCCAGCAGATCTTCCACCGGGACAGGGGTCTACGAGCAGTACTTC.

The chain uses TRBV25-1 and TRBJ2-7; D is undetermined. In germline, CDR1 is MGHDK, CDR2 SYGVNS. The CDR3 has 12 amino acids. Trimming shortened V by 5 bases and J by 6 bases, and 11 bases separated the two germline ends. DNA for the CDR3: TGTGCCAGCAGTCTCCCCCCTCTCGAGCAGTACTTC. This encodes CASSLPPLEQYF.

The chain uses TRBV30 and TRBJ1-2; TRBD1 is a possible D gene (5 bases). Germline lookup yields CDR1 GTSNPN and CDR2 SVGIG (reference sequence). The CDR3 has 13 residues. Deletions cut 0 bases from V and 5 bases from J, with 10 bases between. This chain's CDR3 is CAWSVQDLYGYTF. The DNA of the CDR3 is TGTGCCTGGAGTGTACAGGATTTGTATGGCTACACCTTC.

This clone came up a few times. This chain links TRBV21-1 with TRBJ2-4; the table's D call TRBD1 went unverified against the DNA. TRBV21-1 is a pseudogene segment. The CDR3 runs to 14 residues. CDR3 loop: CARGGEGAKNIQYF. CDR3 DNA sequence: TGTGCCAGAGGGGGAGAGGGGGCCAAAAACATTCAGTACTTC.

This clone was counted between two and nine times. This rearrangement joins TRBV5-1 to TRBJ2-7, with no clear D. CDR3 size: 14 residues. CDR1 and CDR2 (germline): SGHRS, YFSETQ. V shed 4 bases and J shed 3 bases, with 14 bases lying between them. For the CDR3, the DNA is TGCGCCAGCAGCACAACGGACGGAAACTACGAGCAGTACTTC. It translates to CASSTTDGNYEQYF.

The chain uses TRBV29-1 and TRBJ2-3, with D possibly TRBD1 on 5 matching bases. Trimming shortened V by 1 base and J by 3 bases, and 11 bases separated the two germline ends. Germline-derived CDR1 and CDR2 are SQVTM and ANQGSEA. The CDR3 sequence is 14 residues long. The CDR3 region is CSVEAGFSTDTQYF. Written as DNA, the CDR3 is TGCAGCGTTGAAGCAGGGTTTTCGACAGATACGCAGTATTTT.

There are a few counts of this clone. The rearrangement uses TRBV27 and TRBJ1-4; weak D call: TRBD1 (6 bases). In germline, CDR1 is MNHEY, CDR2 SMNVEV (reference sequence). This CDR3 is 14 amino acids long. Between the trimmed V and J ends, which lost 4 bases and 3 bases, there was a span of 9 bases. The CDR3 sequence: CASSYRAANEKLFF. CDR3 in DNA: TGTGCCAGCAGTTACAGGGCGGCTAATGAAAAACTGTTTTTT.

This chain links TRBV29-1 with TRBJ2-1; D ambiguous. CDR3 length: 16 residues. Per germline, CDR1 SQVTM and CDR2 ANQGSEA. The ends were cut back, 0 bases at V and 0 bases at J, with 12 bases in the middle. The CDR3 DNA is TGCAGCGTTGAAGAGTGGAACCGGAGCTCCTACAATGAGCAGTTCTTC. Amino acid sequence: CSVEEWNRSSYNEQFF.

This rearrangement joins TRBV13 to TRBJ1-2, with D perhaps matching TRBD1 (6 bases). Germline CDR1 and CDR2: PRHDT and FYEKMQ (reference sequence). V shed 0 bases and J shed 4 bases, with 9 bases lying between them. This CDR3 region has 14 residues. The CDR3 loop is CASSLGRTVYGYTF. CDR3 coding DNA: TGTGCCAGCAGCTTAGGGAGGACAGTCTATGGCTACACCTTC.

V gene TRBV25-1 combines with J gene TRBJ2-1; no definite D call. Germline-derived CDR1 and CDR2 are MGHDK and SYGVNS. There are 13 residues in the CDR3. Deletions cut 1 base from V and 9 bases from J, with 10 bases between. The CDR3 reads CASSEFNPPEQFF. The CDR3 bases are TGTGCCAGCAGTGAATTCAATCCGCCTGAGCAGTTCTTC.

The chain is built from TRBV7-9 and TRBJ1-4; a possible D gene is TRBD1 (5 bases). The CDR3 runs to 14 residues. Trimming cost V 5 bases and J 6 bases, with 13 bases left between them. From germline, CDR1 is SEHNR and CDR2 FQNEAQ (reference sequence). In DNA, the CDR3 is TGTGCCAGCAGCCAACAGGCGCGGCATGAAAAACTGTTTTTT. Amino acids: CASSQQARHEKLFF.

The genes are TRBV25-1 and TRBJ1-1; D unclear. The CDR3 totals 14 residues. The V end was cut by 5 bases, the J end by 3 bases, with 13 bases between. Germline CDR1 is MGHDK and CDR2 is SYGVNS. CDR3 protein: CASSSLDIDTEAFF. The CDR3 region has the DNA TGTGCCAGCAGTAGCCTAGACATCGACACTGAAGCTTTCTTT.

The DNA for the CDR3 is TGTGCCAGCAGTTTGTTCCAGGGAGGCCACGAGCAGTACTTC. It encodes CASSLFQGGHEQYF. The chain uses TRBV27 and TRBJ2-7; a weak D match, TRBD2 (6 bases). V lost 3 bases, J lost 5 bases, and 14 bases lay in between. Germline CDR1 and CDR2: MNHEY and SMNVEV (reference sequence). This CDR3 is 14 amino acids long.

Concerning this clone itself: Other DNA sequences from this sample encode an identical CDR3 as well. The CDR3 region is CASSGGGEQFF. Written as DNA, the CDR3 is TGTGCCAGCTCGGGCGGGGGGGAGCAGTTCTTC. This sequence joins TRBV2 and TRBJ2-1; 8 positions agree with TRBD2. Germline assignment: CDR1 SNHLY and CDR2 FYNNEI. Trimming at V came to 8 bases and at J to 10 bases, leaving 4 bases not matched to a gene. The CDR3 has 11 residues. Full variable domain (remainder filled in from reference TRBV2 and TRBJ2-1): EPEVTQTPSHQVTQMGQEVILRCVPISNHLYFYWYRQILGQKVEFLVSFYNNEISEKSEIFDDQFSVERPDGSNFTLKIRSTKLEDSAMYFCASSGGGEQFFGPGTRLTVL.

V is TRBV9 and J is TRBJ1-2; TRBD1 matches at 8 bases. From germline, CDR1 is SGDLS and CDR2 YYNGEE. The CDR3 consists of 15 residues. Germline trimming cut 3 bases from V and 4 bases from J; bases unmatched to any gene: 8. CDR3 in amino acids: CASSDGDRPVYGYTF. The CDR3 coding sequence is TGTGCCAGCAGCGACGGGGACAGGCCGGTCTATGGCTACACCTTC.

The rearrangement uses TRBV18 and TRBJ2-1; D not certain. The germline V gene encodes CDR1 KGHSH and CDR2 LQKENI. V lost 2 bases and J lost 8, with 10 bases in between. The length of the CDR3 is 13 residues. CDR3 DNA: TGTGCCAGCTCACCAGGTCGCGCGGATGAGCAGTTCTTC. This codes for CASSPGRADEQFF.

CDR3 in DNA: TGTGCCAGCAGTGGAACACGGGGCTATGGCTACACCTTC. It is translated as CASSGTRGYGYTF. The rearrangement uses TRBV6-5 and TRBJ1-2; D call uncertain. The CDR3 loop spans 13 amino acids. V was shortened by 5 bases and J by 4 bases, with 11 bases between the two germline ends. Germline CDR1 and CDR2: MNHEY and SVGAGI.

This clone was detected only once. The chain recombines TRBV4-1 with TRBJ2-6; TRBD2 is a possible D gene (6 bases). Trimming pared 1 base from V and 2 bases from J, leaving 9 bases between. This CDR3 comprises 16 residues. In germline, CDR1 is MGHRA, CDR2 YSYEKL. For the CDR3, the DNA is TGCGCCAGCAGCCAAGCCGGAGGGGCTGGGGCCAACGTCCTGACTTTC. This gives the protein CASSQAGGAGANVLTF.

The chain uses TRBV7-2 and TRBJ2-3; no definite D call. This CDR3 has 15 amino acids. The V end was cut by 4 bases, the J end by 0 bases, with 11 bases between. Germline V gene sequence: CDR1 SGHTA, CDR2 FQGNSA. CDR3 DNA sequence: TGTGCCAGCAGCTGGTTTACAGCAAGCACAGATACGCAGTATTTT. Protein product: CASSWFTASTDTQYF.

The chain links TRBV27 to TRBJ1-1; D is uncertain. Germline CDR1 and CDR2: MNHEY and SMNVEV (reference sequence). V was clipped by 3 bases and J by 8 bases, with 10 bases between them. The CDR3 extends over 12 amino acids. The CDR3 region has the DNA TGTGCCAGCAGTTTCCGGCCAGGCGAAGCTTTCTTT. This gives the protein CASSFRPGEAFF.

This chain links TRBV2 with TRBJ2-1; D might be TRBD2 (5 bases). With 3 bases removed from V and 8 bases from J, the gap between germline ends came to 14 bases. CDR1 and CDR2 (germline): SNHLY, FYNNEI. This CDR3 has 14 residues. The CDR3 is CASSDKDSRDEQFF. The CDR3 nucleotides are TGTGCCAGCAGTGACAAGGATTCGAGGGATGAGCAGTTCTTC.